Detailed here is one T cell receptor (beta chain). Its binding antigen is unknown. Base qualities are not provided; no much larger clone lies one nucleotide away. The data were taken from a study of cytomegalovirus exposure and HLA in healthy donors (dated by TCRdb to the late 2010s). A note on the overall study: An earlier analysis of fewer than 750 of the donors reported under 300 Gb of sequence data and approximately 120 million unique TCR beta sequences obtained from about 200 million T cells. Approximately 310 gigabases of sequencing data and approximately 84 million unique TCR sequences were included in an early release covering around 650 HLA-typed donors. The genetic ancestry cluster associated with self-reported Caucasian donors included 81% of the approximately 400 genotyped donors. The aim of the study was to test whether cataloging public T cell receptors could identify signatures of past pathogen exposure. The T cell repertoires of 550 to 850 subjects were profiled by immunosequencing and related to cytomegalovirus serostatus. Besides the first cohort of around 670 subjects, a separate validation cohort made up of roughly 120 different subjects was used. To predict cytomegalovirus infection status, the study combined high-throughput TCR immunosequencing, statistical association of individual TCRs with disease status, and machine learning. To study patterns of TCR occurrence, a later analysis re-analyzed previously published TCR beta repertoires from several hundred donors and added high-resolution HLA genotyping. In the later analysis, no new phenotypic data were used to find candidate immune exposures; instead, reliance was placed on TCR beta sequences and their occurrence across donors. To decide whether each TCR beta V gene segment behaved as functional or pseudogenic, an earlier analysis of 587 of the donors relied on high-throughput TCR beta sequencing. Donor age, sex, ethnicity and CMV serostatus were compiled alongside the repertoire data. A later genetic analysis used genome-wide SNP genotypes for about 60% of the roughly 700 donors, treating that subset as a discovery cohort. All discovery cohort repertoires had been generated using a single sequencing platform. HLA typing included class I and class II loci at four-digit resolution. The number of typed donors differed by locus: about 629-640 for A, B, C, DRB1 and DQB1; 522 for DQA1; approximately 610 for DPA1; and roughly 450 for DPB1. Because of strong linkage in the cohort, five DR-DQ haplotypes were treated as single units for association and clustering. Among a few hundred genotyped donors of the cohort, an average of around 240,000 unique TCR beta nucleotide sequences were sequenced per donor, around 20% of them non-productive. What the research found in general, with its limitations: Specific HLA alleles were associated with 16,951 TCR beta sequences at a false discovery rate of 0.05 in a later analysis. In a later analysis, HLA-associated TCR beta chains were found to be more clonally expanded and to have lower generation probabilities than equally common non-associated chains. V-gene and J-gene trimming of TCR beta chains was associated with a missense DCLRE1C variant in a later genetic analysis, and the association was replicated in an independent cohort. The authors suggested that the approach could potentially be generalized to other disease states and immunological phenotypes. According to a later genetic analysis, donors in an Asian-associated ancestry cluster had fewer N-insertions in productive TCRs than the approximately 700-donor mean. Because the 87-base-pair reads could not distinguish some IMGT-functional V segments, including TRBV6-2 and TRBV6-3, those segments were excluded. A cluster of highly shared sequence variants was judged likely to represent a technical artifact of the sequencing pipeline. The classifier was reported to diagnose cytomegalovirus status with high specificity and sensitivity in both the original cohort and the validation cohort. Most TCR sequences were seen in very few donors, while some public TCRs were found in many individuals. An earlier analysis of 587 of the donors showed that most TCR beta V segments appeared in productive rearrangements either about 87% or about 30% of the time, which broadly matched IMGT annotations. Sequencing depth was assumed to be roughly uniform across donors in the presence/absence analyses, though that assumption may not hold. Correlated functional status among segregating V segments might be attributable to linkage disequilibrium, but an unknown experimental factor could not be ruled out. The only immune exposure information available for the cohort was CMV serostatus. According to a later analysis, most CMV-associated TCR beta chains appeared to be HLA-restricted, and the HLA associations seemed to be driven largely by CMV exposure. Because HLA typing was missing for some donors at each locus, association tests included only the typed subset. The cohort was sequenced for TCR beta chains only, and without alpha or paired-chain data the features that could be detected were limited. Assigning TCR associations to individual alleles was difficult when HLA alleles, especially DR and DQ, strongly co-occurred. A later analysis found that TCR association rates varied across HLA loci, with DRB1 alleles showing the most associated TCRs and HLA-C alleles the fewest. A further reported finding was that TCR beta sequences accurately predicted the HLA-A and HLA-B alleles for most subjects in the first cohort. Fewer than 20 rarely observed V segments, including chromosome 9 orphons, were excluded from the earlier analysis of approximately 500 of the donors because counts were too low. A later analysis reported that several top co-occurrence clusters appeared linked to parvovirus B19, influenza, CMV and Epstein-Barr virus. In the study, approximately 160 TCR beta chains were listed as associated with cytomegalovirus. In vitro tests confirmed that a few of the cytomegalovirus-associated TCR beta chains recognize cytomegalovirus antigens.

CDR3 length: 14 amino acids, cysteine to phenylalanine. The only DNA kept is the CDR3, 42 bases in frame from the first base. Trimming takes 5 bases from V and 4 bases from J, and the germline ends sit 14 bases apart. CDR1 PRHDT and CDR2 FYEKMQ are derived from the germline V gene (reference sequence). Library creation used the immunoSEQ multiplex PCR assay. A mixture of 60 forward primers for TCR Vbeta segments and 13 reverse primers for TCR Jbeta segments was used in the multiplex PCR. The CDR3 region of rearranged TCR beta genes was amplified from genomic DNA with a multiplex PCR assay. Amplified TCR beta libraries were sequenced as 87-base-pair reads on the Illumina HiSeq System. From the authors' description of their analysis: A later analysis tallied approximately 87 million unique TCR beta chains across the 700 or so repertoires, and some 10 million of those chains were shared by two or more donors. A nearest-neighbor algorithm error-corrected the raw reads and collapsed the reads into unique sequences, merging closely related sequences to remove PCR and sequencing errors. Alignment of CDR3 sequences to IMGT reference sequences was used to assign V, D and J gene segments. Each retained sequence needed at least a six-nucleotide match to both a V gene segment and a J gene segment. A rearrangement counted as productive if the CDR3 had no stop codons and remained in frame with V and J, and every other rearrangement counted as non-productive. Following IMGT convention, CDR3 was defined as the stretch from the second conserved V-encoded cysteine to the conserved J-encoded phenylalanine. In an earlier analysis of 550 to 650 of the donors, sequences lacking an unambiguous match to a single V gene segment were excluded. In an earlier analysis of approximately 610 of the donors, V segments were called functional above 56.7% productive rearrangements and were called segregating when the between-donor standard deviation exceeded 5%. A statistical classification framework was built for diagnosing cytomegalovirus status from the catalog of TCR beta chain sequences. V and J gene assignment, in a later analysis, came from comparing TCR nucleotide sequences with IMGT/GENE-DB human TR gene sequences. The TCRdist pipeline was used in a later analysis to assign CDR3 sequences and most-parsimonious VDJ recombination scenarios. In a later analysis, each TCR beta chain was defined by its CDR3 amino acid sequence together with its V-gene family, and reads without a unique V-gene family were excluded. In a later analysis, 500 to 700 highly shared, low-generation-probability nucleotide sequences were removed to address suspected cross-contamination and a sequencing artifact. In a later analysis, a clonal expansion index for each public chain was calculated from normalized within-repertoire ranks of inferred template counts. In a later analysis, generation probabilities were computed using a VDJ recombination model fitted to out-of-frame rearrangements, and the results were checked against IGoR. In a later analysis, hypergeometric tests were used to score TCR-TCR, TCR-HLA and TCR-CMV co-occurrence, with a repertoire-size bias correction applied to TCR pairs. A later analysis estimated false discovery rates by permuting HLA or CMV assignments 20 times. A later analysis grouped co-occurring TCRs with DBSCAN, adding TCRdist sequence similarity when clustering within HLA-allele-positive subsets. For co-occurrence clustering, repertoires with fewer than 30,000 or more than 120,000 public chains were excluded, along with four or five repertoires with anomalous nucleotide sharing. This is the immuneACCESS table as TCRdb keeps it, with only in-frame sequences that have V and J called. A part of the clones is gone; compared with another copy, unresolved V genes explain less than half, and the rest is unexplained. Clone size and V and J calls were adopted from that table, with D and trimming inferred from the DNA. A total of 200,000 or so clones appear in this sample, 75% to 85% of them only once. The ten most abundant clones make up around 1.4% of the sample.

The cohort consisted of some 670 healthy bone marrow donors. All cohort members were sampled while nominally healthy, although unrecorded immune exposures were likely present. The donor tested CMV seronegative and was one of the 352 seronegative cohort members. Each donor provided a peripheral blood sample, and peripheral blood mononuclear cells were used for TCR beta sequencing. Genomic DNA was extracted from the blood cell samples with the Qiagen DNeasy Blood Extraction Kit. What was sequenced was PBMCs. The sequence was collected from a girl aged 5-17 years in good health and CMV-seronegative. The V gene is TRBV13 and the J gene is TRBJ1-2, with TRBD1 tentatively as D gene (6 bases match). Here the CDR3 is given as CASSLRQEIYGYTF. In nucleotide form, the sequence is TGTGCCAGCAGCCTCAGACAGGAGATCTATGGCTACACCTTC.